This TCR beta chain was found in a study of blood T cells in healthy people across ages. The junction had 11 bases not matched to a gene; V was cut back by 3 bases and J by 5 bases. Looked up from germline, CDR1 is KGHSH and CDR2 is LQKENI. The length of the CDR3 is 16 residues. PCR was performed a second time for about 6 to 12 cycles using a sample-barcoded 5' primer and a J-beta primer mix. MiXCR, applied by TCRdb to the 5' RACE reads, yields one record per CDR3 protein. The sample carries 1.5 million to 2 million distinct CDR3 sequences, 30% to 40% recorded once. Sequencing input: blood. The genes are TRBV18 and TRBJ1-1, with 8 bases matching TRBD1. The sequence was obtained from a woman aged 25-40 years in good health. CDR3 coding DNA: TGTGCCAGCTCACCCTCCGCAGGGGGCATTCGTACTGAAGCTTTCTTT. Translation: CASSPSAGGIRTEAFF.